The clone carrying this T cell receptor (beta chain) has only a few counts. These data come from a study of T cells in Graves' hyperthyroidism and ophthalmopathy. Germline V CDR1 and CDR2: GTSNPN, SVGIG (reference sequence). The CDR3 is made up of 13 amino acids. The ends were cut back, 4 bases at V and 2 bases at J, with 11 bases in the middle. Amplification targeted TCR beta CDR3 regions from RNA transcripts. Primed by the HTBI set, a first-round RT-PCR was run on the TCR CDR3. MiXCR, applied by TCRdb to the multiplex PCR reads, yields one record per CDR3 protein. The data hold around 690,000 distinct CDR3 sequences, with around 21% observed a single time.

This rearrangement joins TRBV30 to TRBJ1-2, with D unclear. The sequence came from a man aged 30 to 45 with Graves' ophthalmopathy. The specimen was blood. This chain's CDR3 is CAWTPRQNYGYTF. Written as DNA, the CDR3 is TGTGCCTGGACCCCCAGGCAGAACTATGGCTACACCTTC. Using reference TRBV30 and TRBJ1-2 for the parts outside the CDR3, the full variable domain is SQTIHQWPATLVQPVGSPLSLECTVEGTSNPNLYWYRQAAGRGLQLLFYSVGIGQISSEVPQNLSASRPQDRQFILSSKKLLLSDSGFYLCAWTPRQNYGYTFGSGTRLTVV.